The 17 T cell receptor beta chains below were found in one sample sequenced in a study of shared T cell receptors in the human thymus (dated by TCRdb to about 2021). The library was obtained by the immunoSEQ multiplex PCR assay. TCRdb obtained this table from immuneACCESS and retained in-frame rearrangements with V and J assigned. These tables miss some clones; where compared with another copy, unresolved V genes account for less than half of the shortfall, and the remainder is unexplained. The sample table lists hundreds of thousands of clones, approximately 85% of them with a count of one. The ten top clones hold more than 0.01% of the sample. Separately, the same data were catalogued under a study of human thymus T cells.

Sequenced sample: thymocytes. These receptors were obtained from a girl under two years old with a congenital heart defect. Donor details come from another sample of the same person, matched by shared clones.

The rearrangement joins TRBV27 to TRBJ1-1, with unresolved D. Trimming removed 7 bases at V and 10 bases at J, with 16 bases between. Germline lookup yields CDR1 MNHEY and CDR2 SMNVEV (reference sequence). CDR3 length equals 12 residues. CDR3 region: CASKDGSLRAFF. In nucleotides, the CDR3 is TGTGCCAGCAAAGATGGGAGCCTGAGAGCTTTCTTT.

This chain uses TRBV4-1 with TRBJ1-1, with 7 bases matching TRBD1. The trim removed 1 base at V and 1 base at J, leaving 18 bases unmatched. The CDR3 is made up of 20 amino acids. The germline V gene has CDR1 MGHRA and CDR2 YSYEKL. The CDR3 spells CASSQVSLNRGPCPNTEAFF. The CDR3 DNA follows: TGCGCCAGCAGCCAAGTAAGCCTCAACAGGGGCCCTTGCCCGAACACTGAAGCTTTCTTT.

The CDR3 DNA reads TGCAGCGTTGACTGGACTCACCCCCCCTCATACGAGCAGTACTTC. This sequence encodes CSVDWTHPPSYEQYF. V is TRBV29-1 and J is TRBJ2-7, with D perhaps TRBD2 (5 bases). Trimming pared 3 bases from V and 4 bases from J, leaving 19 bases between. The CDR3 runs to 15 residues. The germline V gene has CDR1 SQVTM and CDR2 ANQGSEA.

This sequence joins TRBV5-1 and TRBJ2-7, with 7 bases that match TRBD1. CDR3 length: 18 amino acids. Germline CDR1 and CDR2: SGHRS and YFSETQ. V shed 7 bases, J shed 2 bases, and the junction held 21 bases outside the gene matches. In DNA, the CDR3 is TGCGCCAGCGAGACAAAAAGCAAAAGGGACAGAAATACCTACGAGCAGTACTTC. The encoded protein is CASETKSKRDRNTYEQYF.

V is TRBV10-3 and J is TRBJ2-5; 12 bases align to TRBD2. J lost 4 bases, V lost 3 bases, and 3 bases had no gene match. CDR1 is ENHRY and CDR2 is SYGVKD in the germline V gene. The CDR3 totals 15 residues. The DNA of the CDR3 is TGTGCCATCAGTGACGGACTAGCGGGGAGAGAGACCCAGTACTTC. Amino acid sequence: CAISDGLAGRETQYF.

This clone came up once. The chain is built from TRBV6-5 and TRBJ2-7; the D gene is possibly TRBD1 (6 bases). In germline, CDR1 is MNHEY, CDR2 SVGAGI. This CDR3 contains 12 residues. V dropped 6 bases and J dropped 4 bases, with 10 bases sitting between them. Here the CDR3 reads CASRNRDYEQYF. Here the CDR3 DNA reads TGTGCCAGCAGGAACAGGGATTACGAGCAGTACTTC.

This clone has only one observation. This chain links TRBV12-5 with TRBJ1-1; D ambiguous. V shed 2 bases and J shed 2 bases, with 12 bases lying between them. The CDR3 is 15 residues long. CDR1 and CDR2 (germline): LGHNT, FRNRAP. The CDR3 reads CASGLSSGGNTEAFF. The CDR3 nucleotides are TGTGCTAGTGGTTTGAGTTCGGGAGGAAACACTGAAGCTTTCTTT.

The V call is TRBV9, the J call TRBJ1-1; D is unclear. Trimming stripped 4 bases from V and 4 bases from J, with 14 bases between. The CDR3 runs to 14 residues. Looked up from germline, CDR1 is SGDLS and CDR2 is YYNGEE. Written as DNA, the CDR3 is TGTGCCAGCAGCCCCACGGGAGTGGTCACTGAAGCTTTCTTT. Translated, it gives CASSPTGVVTEAFF. The full variable domain, completed using reference TRBV9 and TRBJ1-1, is DSGVTQTPKHLITATGQRVTLRCSPRSGDLSVYWYQQSLDQGLQFLIQYYNGEERAKGNILERFSAQQFPDLHSELNLSSLELGDSALYFCASSPTGVVTEAFFGQGTRLTVV.

The V and J genes are TRBV27 and TRBJ2-1; D might be TRBD1 (6 bases). Trimming shortened V by 4 bases and J by 0 bases, and 10 bases separated the two germline ends. The CDR3 consists of 15 residues. Germline values: CDR1 MNHEY, CDR2 SMNVEV (reference sequence). The CDR3 DNA sequence: TGTGCCAGCAGTTGGGGGCCAAGCTCCTACAATGAGCAGTTCTTC. This gives the protein CASSWGPSSYNEQFF.

V gene TRBV6-1 combines with J gene TRBJ1-5, with D possibly matching TRBD1 (6 bases). Germline CDR1 reads MNHNS; CDR2 reads SASEGT. This CDR3 is 15 amino acids long. Between the trimmed V and J ends, which lost 7 bases and 2 bases, there was a span of 15 bases. The CDR3 sequence is CASTVRQGRNQPQHF. The CDR3, as DNA: TGTGCCAGCACGGTTAGGCAGGGGCGCAATCAGCCCCAGCATTTT.

The chain employs TRBV4-3 and TRBJ1-1; 7 bases align to TRBD1. Trimming at V came to 2 bases and at J to 0 bases, leaving 6 bases not matched to a gene. The germline V gene has CDR1 LGHNA and CDR2 YSLEER. The CDR3 totals 16 residues. The CDR3 bases are TGCGCCAGCAGCCAAAAGCCGACAGGGATGAACACTGAAGCTTTCTTT. Translation: CASSQKPTGMNTEAFF.

The chain couples TRBV10-2 to TRBJ2-1; 9 bases are a match to TRBD2. CDR1 and CDR2 (germline): WSHSY, SAAADI. J lost 14 bases, V lost 2 bases, and 10 bases had no gene match. The CDR3 runs 14 residues. As DNA, the CDR3 is TGCGCCAGCAGTGAGAGAAGAGCGGGGGGTCCCGAGTTCTTC. It encodes CASSERRAGGPEFF.

The rearrangement uses TRBV11-1 and TRBJ1-1; D is unclear. The germline CDR1 and CDR2 sequences are SGHAT and FQDESV (reference sequence). Trimming pared 6 bases from V and 1 base from J, leaving 24 bases between. There are 18 residues in the CDR3. This CDR3 reads CASSPRAPKEEGNTEAFF. The CDR3 DNA reads as TGTGCCAGCAGTCCCAGAGCTCCCAAGGAAGAGGGGAACACTGAAGCTTTCTTT.

The chain carries TRBV4-1 and TRBJ1-5; unclear D gene. Germline V gene data show CDR1 as MGHRA and CDR2 as YSYEKL. The V end lost 1 base, the J end lost 7 bases, and 17 bases lay between the germline ends. The CDR3 has 16 residues. The CDR3 coding sequence is TGCGCCAGCAGCCAAGGTACTAGGGTCCAGCGGCAGCCCCAGCATTTT. This encodes CASSQGTRVQRQPQHF.

J is TRBJ2-5 and V is TRBV5-1; possibly TRBD2 for D (6 bases). The ends were cut back, 0 bases at V and 3 bases at J, with 12 bases in the middle. The CDR3 is 15 residues long. The germline V gene has CDR1 SGHRS and CDR2 YFSETQ. The CDR3 reads CASSLAPGVKETQYF. The DNA of the CDR3 is TGCGCCAGCAGCTTGGCCCCGGGAGTAAAAGAGACCCAGTACTTC.

This clone was counted between two and nine times. The chain couples TRBV27 to TRBJ1-6, with D unresolved. Germline loops: CDR1 MNHEY, CDR2 SMNVEV (reference sequence). V lost 3 bases and J lost 13, with 19 bases in between. This CDR3 comprises 15 residues. CDR3 coding DNA: TGTGCCAGCAGTTTTCGCTCGGGGAGAGGTGTGCCCCTCCACTTT. Amino acids: CASSFRSGRGVPLHF.

The chain has TRBV9 and TRBJ2-5; possible D gene TRBD1, 5 bases. Judging by the DNA end, TRBJ2-7 fits better; the J call may be wrong. The CDR3 length is 13 residues. The V gene's germline CDR1 is SGDLS and CDR2 YYNGEE. This CDR3 reads CASSVVWGGEQYF. The CDR3 coding sequence is TGTGCCAGCAGCGTAGTATGGGGCGGCGAGCAGTACTTC.